The present TCR beta chain was sequenced within a study of shared clonotypes between healthy human individuals. Study-wide points: Larger richness was generally estimated for naive than memory subsets.

Each of the donors was a healthy adult who was HIV-negative and had not had a recent acute infection or vaccination. Partitioning of CD4+ cells yielded a CD45RA+ naive subset and a CD45RA-negative memory subset. CDR3 length: 15 residues. After removal of 6 bases from V and 7 bases from J, the junction contained 9 bases not matched to a gene. Germline loops: CDR1 MNHEY, CDR2 SVGAGI. Concerning this clone itself: Its antigen is unidentified.

Generated by immunoSEQ multiplex PCR, the TCRdb table keeps only in-frame clones and is missing some. The sample shows under 2,500,000 clones, approximately 94% of them seen only once. This rearrangement joins TRBV6-5 to TRBJ1-6; 7 nucleotides agree with TRBD1. The receptor's source is a man between 18 and 35 years old in good health. The source material was naive CD4+ T cells sorted from blood. Subset reported: CD45RA+ positively selected. The CDR3: CASRPPGQLNSPLHF. The CDR3 bases are TGTGCCAGCAGGCCTCCGGGACAGCTGAATTCACCCCTCCACTTT.